The sample holds many counts of the clone carrying this TCR beta chain. Its antigen is currently unknown. From the germline J gene comes the end of the CDR3, since the read stops 3 residues before it. Control and CVID samples contributed equal amounts of genomic DNA. Repertoires were generated with immunoSEQ multiplex PCR, while TCRdb's copy carries only in-frame clones and drops some. This table holds tens of thousands of clones with no singletons; the top ten claim around 7%. These data belong to a study of T cell clonality in common variable immunodeficiency. Aged about 8 to 64 years, CVID subjects averaged around 40 years old. Study observations and caveats: T cell subpopulation sequencing would be needed to explain CVID clonality. Fewer deletions and N-nucleotide insertions were reportedly seen in common variable immunodeficiency TCR beta sequences.

Germline CDR1 is SGHRS and CDR2 is YFSETQ. CDR3 length: 14 amino acids. The V gene end was trimmed by 4 bases and the J gene end by 4 bases; junction bases not matched to a gene: 3. The rearrangement links TRBV5-1 to TRBJ2-2; 8 positions match TRBD1. Sequences were obtained from peripheral blood mononuclear cells. This receptor was taken from a human donor with common variable immunodeficiency. The covered CDR3 bases are TGCGCCAGCAGCCGGACAGGGATCACCGGGGAG. As protein: CASSRTGITGE. The full CDR3 sequence reads CASSRTGITGELFF.